This T cell receptor (beta chain) is from a study of T-cell reconstitution after alpha-beta-depleted transplantation in children. CDR1 and CDR2 (germline): MDHEN, SYDVKM. V shed 3 bases, J shed 8 bases, and the junction held 9 bases outside the gene matches. This CDR3 is built from 14 residues. Unique molecular identifiers were incorporated during preparation of the TCRbeta library. TCRdb fed the PCR reads into MiXCR, producing one record per CDR3 protein. The table records roughly 610,000 distinct CDR3 sequences, under 12% of them present only once. Many counts were recorded for this clonotype. This specimen was PBMCs from the stem cell graft donor, taken from the stem cell graft. The chain recombines TRBV28 with TRBJ1-1; 7 nucleotides agree with TRBD1. This TCR was sampled from a human donor who donated a stem cell graft to a child with acute myeloid leukemia. The CDR3 region has the DNA TGTGCCAGCAGTTTGGCGACAGGGCTACCCGAAGCTTTCTTT. Amino acid sequence: CASSLATGLPEAFF.